These 6 T cell receptor beta chains were sequenced from one sample in a study of cytotoxic CD8 clonotypes in ibrutinib-treated CLL. Clones were read by immunoSEQ multiplex PCR, and TCRdb kept only the in-frame ones, dropping some. Of some 70,000 clones in the sample, about nine tenths were seen once. The sequences come from PBMCs, collected after 12 months of ibrutinib treatment. Receptors were obtained from a human donor with chronic lymphocytic leukemia.

This chain joins TRBV4-1 and TRBJ2-7, with TRBD2 matching over 13 bases. The CDR3 contains 17 residues. Germline V lookup: CDR1 MGHRA, CDR2 YSYEKL. J was trimmed by 2 bases and V by 2 bases; bases with no gene match: 6. The CDR3 protein is CASSQRGTSGEPYEQYF. CDR3 DNA: TGCGCCAGCAGCCAAAGAGGGACTAGCGGGGAACCCTACGAGCAGTACTTC.

The gene calls are TRBV30 and TRBJ2-7; TRBD2 is a possible D gene (5 bases). Trimming left V 5 bases short and J 4 bases short, with 27 bases between. The germline V gene has CDR1 GTSNPN and CDR2 SVGIG (reference sequence). The length of the CDR3 is 17 residues. CDR3 DNA sequence: TGTGCCTGGCTTCCTGAGGAGGCGGCCCCAGACATATACGAGCAGTACTTC. This encodes CAWLPEEAAPDIYEQYF.

This sequence joins TRBV21-1 and TRBJ2-5; the D call TRBD2 from the table was never checked on the DNA. TRBV21-1 is a known pseudogene. The CDR3 sequence is 13 residues long. The CDR3 sequence: CASSLRLEETQYF. The CDR3 bases are TGTGCCAGCAGCCTGCGACTGGAAGAGACCCAGTACTTC.

This chain uses TRBV9 with TRBJ1-4; D remains unclear. This CDR3 has 15 residues. Germline values: CDR1 SGDLS, CDR2 YYNGEE. The V end lost 4 bases, the J end lost 0 bases, and 10 bases lay between the germline ends. The CDR3 DNA is TGTGCCAGCAGCCCCTGGGCAGCAACTAATGAAAAACTGTTTTTT. It codes for CASSPWAATNEKLFF.

The chain couples TRBV2 to TRBJ1-2; D remains ambiguous. The CDR3 has 14 amino acids. Germline assignment: CDR1 SNHLY and CDR2 FYNNEI. The V gene lost 1 base and the J gene lost 2 bases, with 8 bases spanning the gap. The CDR3 DNA sequence: TGTGCCAGCAGTGAAGTCGTCCTCAACTATGGCTACACCTTC. It specifies CASSEVVLNYGYTF.

This chain uses TRBV14 with TRBJ2-7; 7 nucleotides line up with TRBD1. Trimming at V came to 3 bases and at J to 7 bases, leaving 3 bases not matched to a gene. CDR3 length: 12 amino acids. Per germline, CDR1 SGHDN and CDR2 FVKESK. The CDR3 sequence: CASSHGQAEQYF. Written as DNA, the CDR3 is TGTGCCAGCAGCCATGGACAGGCTGAGCAGTACTTC.